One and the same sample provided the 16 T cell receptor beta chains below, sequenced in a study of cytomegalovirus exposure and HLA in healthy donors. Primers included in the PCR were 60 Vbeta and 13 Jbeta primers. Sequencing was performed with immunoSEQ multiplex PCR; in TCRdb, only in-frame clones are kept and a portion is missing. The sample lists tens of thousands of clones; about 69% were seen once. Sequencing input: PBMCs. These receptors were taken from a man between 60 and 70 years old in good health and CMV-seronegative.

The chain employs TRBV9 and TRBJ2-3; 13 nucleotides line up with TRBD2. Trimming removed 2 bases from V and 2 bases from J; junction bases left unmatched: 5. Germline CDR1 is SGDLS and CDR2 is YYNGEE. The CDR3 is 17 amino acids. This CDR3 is CASSVPLAGGSTDTQYF. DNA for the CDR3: TGTGCCAGCAGCGTTCCACTAGCGGGGGGGTCCACAGATACGCAGTATTTT.

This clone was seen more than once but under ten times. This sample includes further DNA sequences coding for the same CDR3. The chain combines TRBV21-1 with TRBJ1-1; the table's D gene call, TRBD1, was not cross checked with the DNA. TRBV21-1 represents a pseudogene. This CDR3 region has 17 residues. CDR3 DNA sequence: TGTGCCAGCAGCCCTACCCCTTCGTGCAGGGGCGGCACTGAAGCTTTCTTT. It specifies CASSPTPSCRGGTEAFF.

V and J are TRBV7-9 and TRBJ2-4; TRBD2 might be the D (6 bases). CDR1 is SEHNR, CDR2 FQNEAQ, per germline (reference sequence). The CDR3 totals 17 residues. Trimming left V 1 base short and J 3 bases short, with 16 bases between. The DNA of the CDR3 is TGTGCCAGCAGCTTAGATGGGGTAGCGGTGGGCAAAAACATTCAGTACTTC. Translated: CASSLDGVAVGKNIQYF.

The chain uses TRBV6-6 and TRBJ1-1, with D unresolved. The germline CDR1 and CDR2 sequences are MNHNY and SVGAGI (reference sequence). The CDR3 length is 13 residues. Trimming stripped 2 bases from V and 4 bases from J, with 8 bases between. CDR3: CASSYGETTEAFF. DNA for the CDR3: TGTGCCAGCAGTTACGGGGAGACCACTGAAGCTTTCTTT.

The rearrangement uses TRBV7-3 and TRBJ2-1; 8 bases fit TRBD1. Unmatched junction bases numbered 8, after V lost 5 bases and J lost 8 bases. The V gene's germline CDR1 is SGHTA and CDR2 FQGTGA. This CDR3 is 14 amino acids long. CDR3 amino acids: CASSTRQGIDEQFF. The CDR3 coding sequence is TGTGCCAGCAGCACCCGACAGGGGATTGATGAGCAGTTCTTC. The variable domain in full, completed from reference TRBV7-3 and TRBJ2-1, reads GAGVSQTPSNKVTEKGKYVELRCDPISGHTALYWYRQSLGQGPEFLIYFQGTGAADDSGLPNDRFFAVRPEGSVSTLKIQRTERGDSAVYLCASSTRQGIDEQFFGPGTRLTVL.

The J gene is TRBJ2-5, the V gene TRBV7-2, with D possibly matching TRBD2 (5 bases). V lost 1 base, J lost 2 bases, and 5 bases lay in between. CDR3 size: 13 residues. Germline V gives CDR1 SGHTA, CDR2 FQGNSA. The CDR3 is CASSLGGQETQYF. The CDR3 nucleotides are TGTGCCAGCAGCTTAGGAGGGCAAGAGACCCAGTACTTC.

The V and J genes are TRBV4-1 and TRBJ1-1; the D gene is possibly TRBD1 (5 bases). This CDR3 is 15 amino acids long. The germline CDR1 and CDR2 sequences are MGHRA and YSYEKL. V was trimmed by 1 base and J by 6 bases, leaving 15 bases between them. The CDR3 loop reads CASSQGARRGAEAFF. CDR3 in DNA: TGCGCCAGCAGCCAAGGAGCCAGGCGGGGGGCTGAAGCTTTCTTT.

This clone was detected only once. The DNA of the CDR3 is TGTGCCAGCAGCTGGGCCGATTGGACAGGGGGTGGCTACACCTTC. It specifies CASSWADWTGGGYTF. The chain is built from TRBV5-6 and TRBJ1-2; TRBD1 aligns across 10 bases. Germline V lookup: CDR1 SGHDT, CDR2 YYEEEE. The CDR3 length is 15 residues. V lost 3 bases and J lost 7; bases outside the gene matches: 9.

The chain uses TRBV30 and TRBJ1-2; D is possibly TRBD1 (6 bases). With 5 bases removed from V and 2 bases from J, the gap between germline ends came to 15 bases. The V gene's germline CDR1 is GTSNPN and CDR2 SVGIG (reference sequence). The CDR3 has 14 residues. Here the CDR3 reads CAWVRGGSNYGYTF. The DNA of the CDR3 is TGTGCCTGGGTTAGGGGGGGCAGCAACTATGGCTACACCTTC.

The CDR3 bases are TGTGCCAGCAGCCCGGGACTTTGGTGGAATGAGCAGTTCTTC. It encodes CASSPGLWWNEQFF. The V call is TRBV5-6, the J call TRBJ2-1, with D tentatively TRBD2 (6 bases). The CDR3 is made up of 14 amino acids. V lost 4 bases and J lost 7, with 15 bases in between. CDR1 and CDR2 (germline): SGHDT, YYEEEE.

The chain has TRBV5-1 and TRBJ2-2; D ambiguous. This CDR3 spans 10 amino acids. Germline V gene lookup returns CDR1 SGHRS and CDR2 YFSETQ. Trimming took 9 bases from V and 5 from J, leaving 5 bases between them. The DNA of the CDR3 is TGCGCCATCCTTACCGGGGAGCTGTTTTTT. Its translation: CAILTGELFF.

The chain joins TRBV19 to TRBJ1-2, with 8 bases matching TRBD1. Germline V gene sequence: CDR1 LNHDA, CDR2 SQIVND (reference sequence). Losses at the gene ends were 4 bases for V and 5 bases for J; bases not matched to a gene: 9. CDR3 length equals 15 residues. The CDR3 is CASSTPGQVRYGYTF. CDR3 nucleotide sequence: TGTGCCAGTAGTACCCCGGGACAGGTTAGGTATGGCTACACCTTC.

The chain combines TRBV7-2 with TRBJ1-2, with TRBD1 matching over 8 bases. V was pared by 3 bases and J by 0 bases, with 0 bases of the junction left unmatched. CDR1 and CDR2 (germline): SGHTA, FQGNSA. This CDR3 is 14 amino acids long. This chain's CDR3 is CASSLTGANYGYTF. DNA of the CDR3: TGTGCCAGCAGCTTGACAGGGGCTAACTATGGCTACACCTTC. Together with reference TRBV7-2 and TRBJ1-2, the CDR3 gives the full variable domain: GAGVSQSPSNKVTEKGKDVELRCDPISGHTALYWYRQSLGQGLEFLIYFQGNSAPDKSGLPSDRFSAERTGGSVSTLTIQRTQQEDSAVYLCASSLTGANYGYTFGSGTRLTVV.

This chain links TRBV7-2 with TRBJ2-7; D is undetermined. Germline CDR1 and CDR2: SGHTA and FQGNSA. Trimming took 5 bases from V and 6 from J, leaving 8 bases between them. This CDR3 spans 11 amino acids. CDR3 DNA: TGTGCCAGCAGCCACGGGTCCGAGCAGTACTTC. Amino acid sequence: CASSHGSEQYF.

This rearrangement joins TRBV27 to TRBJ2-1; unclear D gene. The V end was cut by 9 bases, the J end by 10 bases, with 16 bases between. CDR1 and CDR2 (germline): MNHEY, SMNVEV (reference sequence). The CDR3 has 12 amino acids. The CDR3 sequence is CASRGRPPEQFF. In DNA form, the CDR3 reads TGTGCCAGTCGCGGCCGGCCGCCCGAGCAGTTCTTC.

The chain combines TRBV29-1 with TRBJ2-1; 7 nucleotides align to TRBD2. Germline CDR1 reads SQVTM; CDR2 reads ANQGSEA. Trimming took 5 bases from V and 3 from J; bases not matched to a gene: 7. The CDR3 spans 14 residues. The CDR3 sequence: CSVSSGPRYNEQFF. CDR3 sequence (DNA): TGCAGCGTTAGTAGCGGGCCCCGCTACAATGAGCAGTTCTTC.